This T cell receptor (beta chain) was sequenced during a study of identical twins. Germline loops: CDR1 SNHLY, CDR2 FYNNEI. V was shortened by 4 bases and J by 3 bases, with 19 bases between the two germline ends. This CDR3 has 16 amino acids. In its sample, this clonotype was seen many times. Antigen: not known. MiXCR, applied by TCRdb to the 5' RACE reads, yields one record per CDR3 protein. The sample has 350,000 or so distinct CDR3 sequences, over 9% seen once. Study-wide results and caveats: Memory repertoires lacked the insertion deficit that abundant cord blood beta clonotypes showed.

All donors were healthy, and all were Caucasian. These sequences were also reported in another study, on yellow fever vaccine responses in identical twins. That source adds: Reportedly, twins showed a vaccine T cell response that looked partly convergent and partly personalized.

J is TRBJ2-7 and V is TRBV2; D call uncertain. Specimen: CD8+ T cells sorted from blood. This clonotype originated in a woman under 30 in good health. This CDR3 is CASSGYPWLVHYEQYF. CDR3 in DNA: TGTGCCAGCAGTGGCTATCCGTGGCTAGTTCACTACGAGCAGTACTTC.